This entry features one T cell receptor (beta chain) sequence. Sequenced by immunoSEQ multiplex PCR; TCRdb stores in-frame clones only, minus some. The table shows 55,000 to 70,000 clones, with 93% occurring only once. This sample is part of a study of T cell changes during pregnancy in multiple sclerosis. Sequenced material: peripheral blood, taken after pregnancy. This TCR came from a female donor with multiple sclerosis, enrolled in a pregnancy study.

The CDR3 bases are TGTGCCAGCAGCAAAGTTTTTTGTGGTCTAGCGGGACTTTCAGATACGCAGTATTTT. Its translation: CASSKVFCGLAGLSDTQYF. The chain is built from TRBV21-1 and TRBJ2-3; the D call in the table, TRBD2, was not verified against the DNA. TRBV21-1 is termed a pseudogene. The CDR3 has 19 amino acids.